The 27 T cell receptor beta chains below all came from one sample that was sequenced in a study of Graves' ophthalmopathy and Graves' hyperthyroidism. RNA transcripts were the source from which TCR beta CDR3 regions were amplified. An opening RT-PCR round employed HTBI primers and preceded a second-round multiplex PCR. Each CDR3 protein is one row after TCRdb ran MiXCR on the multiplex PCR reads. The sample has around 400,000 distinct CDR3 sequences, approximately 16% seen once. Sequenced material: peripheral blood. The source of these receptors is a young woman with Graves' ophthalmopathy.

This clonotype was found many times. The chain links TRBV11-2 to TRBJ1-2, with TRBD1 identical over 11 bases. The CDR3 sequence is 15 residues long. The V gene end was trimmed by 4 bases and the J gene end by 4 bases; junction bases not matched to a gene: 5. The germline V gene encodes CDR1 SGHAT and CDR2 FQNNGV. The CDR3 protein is CASSSRDRGAYGYTF. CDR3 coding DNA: TGTGCCAGCAGCTCCCGGGACAGGGGGGCCTATGGCTACACCTTC.

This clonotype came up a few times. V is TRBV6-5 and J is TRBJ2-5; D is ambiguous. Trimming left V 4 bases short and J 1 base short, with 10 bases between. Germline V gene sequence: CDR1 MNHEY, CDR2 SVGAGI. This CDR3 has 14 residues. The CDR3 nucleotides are TGTGCCAGCAGTTCCCGGGCCCTCCAAGAGACCCAGTACTTC. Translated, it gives CASSSRALQETQYF.

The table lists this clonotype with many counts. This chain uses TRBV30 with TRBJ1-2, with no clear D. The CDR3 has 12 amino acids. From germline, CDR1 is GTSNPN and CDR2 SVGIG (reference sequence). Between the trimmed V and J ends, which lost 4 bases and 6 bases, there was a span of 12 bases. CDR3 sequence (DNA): TGTGCCTGGAACGGGAGGACCCATGGCTACACCTTC. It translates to CAWNGRTHGYTF.

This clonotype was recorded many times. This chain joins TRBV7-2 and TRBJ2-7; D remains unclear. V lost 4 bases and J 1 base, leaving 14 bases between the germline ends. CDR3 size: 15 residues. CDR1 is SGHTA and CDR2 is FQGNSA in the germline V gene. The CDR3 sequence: CASSSQQGPSYEQYF. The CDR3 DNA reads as TGTGCCAGCAGCTCACAACAAGGGCCGTCCTACGAGCAGTACTTC.

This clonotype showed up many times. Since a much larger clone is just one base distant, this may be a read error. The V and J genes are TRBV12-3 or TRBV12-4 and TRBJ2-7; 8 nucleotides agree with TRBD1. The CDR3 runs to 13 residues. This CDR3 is CAGSWTGRHEQYF. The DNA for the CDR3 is TGTGCCGGCAGTTGGACAGGGCGGCACGAGCAGTACTTC.

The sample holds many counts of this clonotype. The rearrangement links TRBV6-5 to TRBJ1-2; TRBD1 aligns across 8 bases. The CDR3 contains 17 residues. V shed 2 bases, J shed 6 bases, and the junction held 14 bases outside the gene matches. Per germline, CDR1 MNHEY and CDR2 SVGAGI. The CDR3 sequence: CASSYMRTDRVRHGYTF. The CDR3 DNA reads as TGTGCCAGCAGTTACATGAGGACGGACAGGGTACGCCATGGCTACACCTTC.

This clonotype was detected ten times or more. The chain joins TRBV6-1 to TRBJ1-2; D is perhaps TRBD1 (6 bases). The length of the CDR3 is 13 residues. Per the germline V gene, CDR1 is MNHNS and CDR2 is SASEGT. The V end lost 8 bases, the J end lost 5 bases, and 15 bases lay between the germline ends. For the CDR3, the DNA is TGTGCCAGCCGGGACACGGCATTTTATGGCTACACCTTC. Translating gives CASRDTAFYGYTF.

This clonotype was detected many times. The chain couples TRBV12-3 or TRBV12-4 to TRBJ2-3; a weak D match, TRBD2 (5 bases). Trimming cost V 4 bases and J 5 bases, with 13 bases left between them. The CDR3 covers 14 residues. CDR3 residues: CASSSPSSEDTQYF. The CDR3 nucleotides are TGTGCCAGCAGTTCCCCTAGCAGCGAAGATACGCAGTATTTT.

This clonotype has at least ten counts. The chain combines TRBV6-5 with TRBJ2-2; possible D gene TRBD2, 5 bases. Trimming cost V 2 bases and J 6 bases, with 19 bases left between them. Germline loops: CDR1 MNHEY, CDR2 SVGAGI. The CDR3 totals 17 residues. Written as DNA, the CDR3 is TGTGCCAGCAGTTACGCTGGGCGGGTCCAACGAGCCGGGGAGCTGTTTTTT. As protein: CASSYAGRVQRAGELFF.

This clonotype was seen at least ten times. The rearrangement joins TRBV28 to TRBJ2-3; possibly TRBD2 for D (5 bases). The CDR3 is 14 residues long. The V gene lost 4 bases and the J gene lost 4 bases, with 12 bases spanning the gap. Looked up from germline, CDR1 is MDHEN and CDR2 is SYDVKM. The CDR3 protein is CASSSSLRADTQYF. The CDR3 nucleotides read TGTGCCAGCAGTTCCTCCCTGAGGGCAGATACGCAGTATTTT.

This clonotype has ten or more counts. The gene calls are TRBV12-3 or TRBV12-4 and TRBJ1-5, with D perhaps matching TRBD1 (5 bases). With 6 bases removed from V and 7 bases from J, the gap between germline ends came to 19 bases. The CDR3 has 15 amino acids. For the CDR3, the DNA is TGTGCCAGCAGCCGGCGAGGCGGGGCCGACCAGCCCCAGCATTTT. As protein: CASSRRGGADQPQHF.

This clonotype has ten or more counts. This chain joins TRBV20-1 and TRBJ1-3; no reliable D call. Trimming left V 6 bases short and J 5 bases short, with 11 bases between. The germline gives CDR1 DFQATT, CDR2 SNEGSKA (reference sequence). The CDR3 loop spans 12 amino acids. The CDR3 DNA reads TGCAGTGCCCTGGACCCAAGAAACACCATATATTTT. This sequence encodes CSALDPRNTIYF.

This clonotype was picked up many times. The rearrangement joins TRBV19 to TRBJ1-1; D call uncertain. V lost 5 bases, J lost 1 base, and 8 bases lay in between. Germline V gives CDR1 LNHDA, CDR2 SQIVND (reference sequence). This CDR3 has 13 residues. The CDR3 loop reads CASSWATNTEAFF. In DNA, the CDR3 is TGTGCCAGTAGTTGGGCGACGAACACTGAAGCTTTCTTT.

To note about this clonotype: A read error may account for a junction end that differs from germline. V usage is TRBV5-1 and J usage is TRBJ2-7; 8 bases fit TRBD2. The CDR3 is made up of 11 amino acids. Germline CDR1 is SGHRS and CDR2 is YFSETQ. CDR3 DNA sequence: TGCGCCGGCAGCCTCGGGGGGGAGCAGCACTTC. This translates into CAGSLGGEQHF.

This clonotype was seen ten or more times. The CDR3 region has the DNA TGTGCCAGCAGCACACTTGGCAGGGGGGAAGCTTTCTTT. Translating it yields CASSTLGRGEAFF. The V and J genes are TRBV28 and TRBJ1-1; 7 bases line up with TRBD1. The V segment lost 6 bases and the J segment 8 bases; nucleotides outside the gene matches: 9. The CDR3 sequence is 13 residues long. Per the germline V gene, CDR1 is MDHEN and CDR2 is SYDVKM. Full variable domain (outside the CDR3, taken from reference TRBV28 and TRBJ1-1): DVKVTQSSRYLVKRTGEKVFLECVQDMDHENMFWYRQDPGLGLRLIYFSYDVKMKEKGDIPEGYSVSREKKERFSLILESASTNQTSMYLCASSTLGRGEAFFGQGTRLTVV.

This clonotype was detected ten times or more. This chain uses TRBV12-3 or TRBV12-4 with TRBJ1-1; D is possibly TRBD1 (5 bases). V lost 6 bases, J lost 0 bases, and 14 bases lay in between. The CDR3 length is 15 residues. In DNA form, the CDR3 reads TGTGCCAGCAGGCCAGGCCGGGGGTTGAACACTGAAGCTTTCTTT. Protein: CASRPGRGLNTEAFF.

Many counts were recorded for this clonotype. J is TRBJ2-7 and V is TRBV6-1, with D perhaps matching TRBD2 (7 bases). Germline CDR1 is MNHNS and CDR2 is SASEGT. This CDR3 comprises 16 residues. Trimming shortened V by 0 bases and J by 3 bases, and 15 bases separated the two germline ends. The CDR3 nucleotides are TGTGCCAGCAGTGAAGCGCCTCGGGGGGCACACTACGAGCAGTACTTC. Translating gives CASSEAPRGAHYEQYF.

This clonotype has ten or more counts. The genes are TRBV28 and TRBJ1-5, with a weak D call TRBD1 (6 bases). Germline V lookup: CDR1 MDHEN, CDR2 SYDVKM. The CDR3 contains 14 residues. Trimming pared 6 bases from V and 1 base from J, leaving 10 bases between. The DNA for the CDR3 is TGTGCCAGCAGGGGGGGGCAAAGCAATCAGCCCCAGCATTTT. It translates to CASRGGQSNQPQHF.

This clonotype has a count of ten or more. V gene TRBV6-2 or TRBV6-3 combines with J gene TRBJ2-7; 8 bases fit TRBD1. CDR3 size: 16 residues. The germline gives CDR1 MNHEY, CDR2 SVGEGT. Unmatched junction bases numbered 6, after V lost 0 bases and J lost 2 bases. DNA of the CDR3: TGTGCCAGCAGTTACTCGCCGGGACAGGACCCCTACGAGCAGTACTTC. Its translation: CASSYSPGQDPYEQYF.

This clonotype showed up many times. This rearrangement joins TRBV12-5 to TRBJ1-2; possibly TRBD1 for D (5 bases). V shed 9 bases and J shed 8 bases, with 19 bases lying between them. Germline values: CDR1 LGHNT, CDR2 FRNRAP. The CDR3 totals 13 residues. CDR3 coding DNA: TGTGCTAGCCTAGGGGCCAGTCTAAACGGCTACACCTTC. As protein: CASLGASLNGYTF.

The CDR3: CSAREGGARVKYF. CDR3 in DNA: TGCAGTGCTAGAGAGGGCGGGGCCCGGGTGAAGTACTTC. The chain employs TRBV20-1 and TRBJ2-4, with D possibly TRBD2 on 6 matching bases. Germline assignment: CDR1 DFQATT and CDR2 SNEGSKA (reference sequence). The V end was cut by 0 bases, the J end by 14 bases, with 17 bases between. The CDR3 covers 13 residues.

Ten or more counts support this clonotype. CDR3 sequence reads: CASSGGFGEQYF. Written as DNA, the CDR3 is TGTGCCAGCAGCGGAGGGTTCGGGGAGCAGTACTTC. V and J are TRBV7-9 and TRBJ2-7; perhaps TRBD2 as D (6 bases). This CDR3 comprises 12 residues. Germline V gene lookup returns CDR1 SEHNR and CDR2 FQNEAQ (reference sequence). The V end was cut by 5 bases, the J end by 7 bases, with 12 bases between.

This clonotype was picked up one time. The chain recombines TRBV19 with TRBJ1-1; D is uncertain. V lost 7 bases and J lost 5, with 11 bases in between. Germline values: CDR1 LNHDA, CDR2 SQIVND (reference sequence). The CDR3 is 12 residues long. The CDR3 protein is CASTLTGTEAFF. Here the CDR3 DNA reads TGTGCCAGTACCCTTACTGGAACTGAAGCTTTCTTT.

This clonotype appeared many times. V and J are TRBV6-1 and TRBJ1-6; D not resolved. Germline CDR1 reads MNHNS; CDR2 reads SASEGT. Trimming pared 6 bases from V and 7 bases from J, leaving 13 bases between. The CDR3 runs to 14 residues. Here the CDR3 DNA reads TGTGCCAGCAGGGCCCCAATGACCAATTCACCCCTCCACTTT. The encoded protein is CASRAPMTNSPLHF.

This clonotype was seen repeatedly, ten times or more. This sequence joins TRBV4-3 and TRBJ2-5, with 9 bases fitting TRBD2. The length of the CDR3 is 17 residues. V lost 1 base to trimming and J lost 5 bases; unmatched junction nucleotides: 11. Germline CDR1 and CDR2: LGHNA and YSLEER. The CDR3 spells CASSQVVSGGWGETQYF. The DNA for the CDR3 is TGCGCCAGCAGCCAAGTGGTTAGCGGGGGCTGGGGGGAGACCCAGTACTTC.

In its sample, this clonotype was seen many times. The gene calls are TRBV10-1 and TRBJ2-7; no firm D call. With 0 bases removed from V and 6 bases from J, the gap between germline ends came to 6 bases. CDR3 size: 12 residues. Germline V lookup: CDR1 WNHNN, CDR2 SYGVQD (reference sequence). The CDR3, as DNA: TGCGCCAGCAGTGAGTCGTTGGGCGAGCAGTACTTC. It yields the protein CASSESLGEQYF.

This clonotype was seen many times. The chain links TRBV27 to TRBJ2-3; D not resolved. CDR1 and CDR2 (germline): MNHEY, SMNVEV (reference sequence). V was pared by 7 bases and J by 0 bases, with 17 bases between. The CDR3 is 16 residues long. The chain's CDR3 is CASKWAYLESTDTQYF. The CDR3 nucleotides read TGTGCCAGCAAGTGGGCTTACCTAGAAAGCACAGATACGCAGTATTTT.